Sequencing of this T cell receptor (beta chain) was carried out in a study of PD-1 blockade in classical Hodgkin lymphoma (dated by TCRdb to 2019 to 2021). Study-level background: Nivolumab dosing was 3 mg/kg intravenously every 2 weeks, continuing until either disease progression or unacceptable toxicity. The study used TCR beta sequencing and CyTOF to define a peripheral blood immune signature of response to PD-1 blockade in classical Hodgkin lymphoma.

To note about this clone: No cognate antigen has been identified for it. Base qualities are missing; no much larger clone stands one base away.

Genomic DNA was extracted with the Qiagen DNeasy kit from unsorted PBMCs and from negatively selected CD4+ and CD8+ fractions. Amplification of TCR beta CDR3 regions was done by immunoSEQ multiplex PCR with primers that anneal to V and J segments. Amplification bias was minimized using a synthetic immune receptor repertoire, and residual bias was removed computationally after sequencing. The study's processing was this. Custom Python scripts were used to quantify repertoire diversity as the Shannon entropy index. Unsorted, CD4+ and CD8+ repertoires were analyzed separately, except in combined analyses where CD4+ and CD8+ sequences were merged in silico. A clone counted as expanded when the clone's frequency after treatment rose at least 2-fold relative to C1D1, and clones undetected at baseline were given a pseudocount of 0.5. Clones with 0 or 1 copy at C1D1 were defined as singleton clones, while clones with 2 or more copies were defined as non-singleton clones. By matching protein sequences in sorted samples from the same patient, clones expanded in unsorted samples were annotated as CD4+, CD8+ or unknown. Wilcoxon tests on paired samples were used to test diversity changes from C1D1 to C4D1. Held by TCRdb, this immuneACCESS table contains in-frame sequences only and omits some clones. Under half of the omission traces to an unresolved V gene where checked; the cause of the rest is unknown. V, J and clone size were drawn from that table, and D and trimming were deduced from the DNA. The sample yields some 8,700 clones; roughly 85% were counted once. In total, the top ten clones hold approximately 36% of the sample.

The investigation overall reported the following: The study covered only a single clinical trial cohort, and the causes of the repertoire differences, possibly disease activity or prior therapy, were still not defined. A significant rise by C4D1 was seen in CD4+ but not CD8+ TCR diversity (p=0.0027 vs p=0.16), with the rise being most apparent in complete responders (p=0.02). Lower diversity was observed in patients in whom nivolumab was started less than 1 year after ASCT, and these patients were excluded from later analyses so that confounding by immune reconstitution would be avoided. Baseline TCR diversity was reported to be lower in newly diagnosed patients than in healthy donors, and even lower in relapsed/refractory patients. Trial patients achieving complete response had baseline diversity similar to newly diagnosed patients, whereas partial responders and progressors had significantly lower diversity.

The sample's time point label, decoded: cycle 4 day 1 (C4D1), after less than seven weeks of nivolumab. All trial patients had relapsed after autologous stem cell transplantation, with cohorts A, B and C differing in prior brentuximab vedotin exposure. The trial cohort was composed of 56 patients with relapsed/refractory classical Hodgkin lymphoma, for whom complete response, partial response or progressive disease was recorded as best overall response. In the multi-cohort phase II CheckMate 205 trial, trial patients received single-agent nivolumab. An independent review committee assessed best overall response by applying the 2007 International Working Group response criteria. Trial PBMCs were obtained immediately prior to nivolumab initiation (C1D1) and on therapy at cycle 2 day 1 and cycle 4 day 1. Peripheral blood was collected in 8 mL Vacutainer Cell Preparation Tubes, from which PBMCs were isolated by centrifugation and then cryopreserved.

The germline V and J ends show losses of 2 bases and 4 bases respectively, and no gene match explains 12 bases of the junction. CDR1 SGHVS and CDR2 FQNEAQ were looked up in the germline V gene. The CDR3 sequence holds 19 residues, the cysteine and phenylalanine included. Only CDR3 DNA is held: 57 bases, read in frame from base 1. Sequencing used peripheral blood mononuclear cells (PBMCs), obtained before the fourth cycle of nivolumab. The chain employs TRBV7-8 and TRBJ2-2; TRBD2 matches 11 bases in the middle. This receptor was taken from a human donor with classical Hodgkin lymphoma. The base sequence is TGTGCCAGCAGCTTATTCGGCGGGCTAGCGGGAGGAGGCACCGGGGAGCTGTTTTTT. It is translated as CASSLFGGLAGGGTGELFF.